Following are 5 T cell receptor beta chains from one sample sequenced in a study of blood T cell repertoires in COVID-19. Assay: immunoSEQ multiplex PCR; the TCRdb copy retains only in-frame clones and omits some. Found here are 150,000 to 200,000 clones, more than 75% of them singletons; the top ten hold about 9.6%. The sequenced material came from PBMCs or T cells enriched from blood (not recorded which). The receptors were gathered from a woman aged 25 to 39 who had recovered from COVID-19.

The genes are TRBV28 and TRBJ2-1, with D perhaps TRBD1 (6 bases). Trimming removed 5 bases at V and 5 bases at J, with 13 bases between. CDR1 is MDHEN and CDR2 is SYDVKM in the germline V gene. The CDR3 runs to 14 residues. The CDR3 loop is CASSTGTPNNEQFF. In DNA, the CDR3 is TGTGCCAGCAGTACCGGGACACCGAACAATGAGCAGTTCTTC.

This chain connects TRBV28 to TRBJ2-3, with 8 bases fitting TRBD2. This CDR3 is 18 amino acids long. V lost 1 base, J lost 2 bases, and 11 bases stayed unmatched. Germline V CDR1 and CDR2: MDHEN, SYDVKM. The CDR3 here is CASSLYGGLAGPTDTQYF. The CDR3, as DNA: TGTGCCAGCAGTTTATATGGGGGGCTAGCGGGTCCCACAGATACGCAGTATTTT. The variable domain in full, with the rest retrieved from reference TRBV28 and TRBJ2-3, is DVKVTQSSRYLVKRTGEKVFLECVQDMDHENMFWYRQDPGLGLRLIYFSYDVKMKEKGDIPEGYSVSREKKERFSLILESASTNQTSMYLCASSLYGGLAGPTDTQYFGPGTRLTVL.

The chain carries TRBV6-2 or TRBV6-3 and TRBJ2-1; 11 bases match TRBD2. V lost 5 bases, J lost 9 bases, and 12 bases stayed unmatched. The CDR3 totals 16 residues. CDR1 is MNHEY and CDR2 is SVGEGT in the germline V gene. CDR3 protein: CASSPGTSGYRIEQFF. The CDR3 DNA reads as TGTGCCAGCAGTCCGGGGACTAGCGGTTATCGGATTGAGCAGTTCTTC.

CDR3 residues: CASSPQPDSSYEQYF. The CDR3 DNA is TGTGCCAGCAGCCCACAGCCGGACAGCTCCTACGAGCAGTACTTC. The chain carries TRBV7-6 and TRBJ2-7; a weak D match, TRBD1 (6 bases). Germline V gene data show CDR1 as SGHVS and CDR2 as FNYEAQ. The CDR3 contains 15 residues. Trimming shortened V by 5 bases and J by 0 bases, and 14 bases separated the two germline ends. Combining the CDR3 with reference TRBV7-6 and TRBJ2-7 gives the whole variable domain GAGVSQSPRYKVTKRGQDVALRCDPISGHVSLYWYRQALGQGPEFLTYFNYEAQQDKSGLPNDRFSAERPEGSISTLTIQRTEQRDSAMYRCASSPQPDSSYEQYFGPGTRLTVT.

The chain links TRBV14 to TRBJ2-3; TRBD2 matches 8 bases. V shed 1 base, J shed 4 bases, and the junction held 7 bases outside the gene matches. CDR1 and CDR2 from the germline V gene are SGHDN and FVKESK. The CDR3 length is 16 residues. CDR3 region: CASSQGVPAGADTQYF. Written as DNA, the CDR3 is TGTGCCAGCAGCCAAGGCGTCCCAGCGGGGGCAGATACGCAGTATTTT.